The 11 T cell receptor beta chains given below trace back to one sample, sequenced in a study of blood T cell repertoires in COVID-19. Sequencing was performed with immunoSEQ multiplex PCR; in TCRdb, only in-frame clones are kept and a portion is missing. This table holds 200,000 or so clones, approximately 86% found once. Material for sequencing was peripheral blood. These receptors originate from a man aged 65 to 85 with active or convalescent COVID-19.

The chain has TRBV5-5 and TRBJ2-4; D perhaps matches TRBD1 (6 bases). The V end was cut by 0 bases, the J end by 2 bases, with 24 bases between. This CDR3 is 20 amino acids long. Germline CDR1 and CDR2: SGHKS and YYEKEE (reference sequence). For the CDR3, the DNA is TGTGCCAGCAGCTTGGTTCCCAAGGGACACCCAGAGGGGACCAAAAACATTCAGTACTTC. This gives the protein CASSLVPKGHPEGTKNIQYF.

The V and J genes are TRBV11-2 and TRBJ2-1, with 9 bases lining up with TRBD1. The junction had 8 bases not matched to a gene; V was cut back by 5 bases and J by 6 bases. The CDR3 runs 15 residues. Germline CDR1 and CDR2: SGHAT and FQNNGV. The chain's CDR3 is CASSPRDRVLNEQFF. The DNA for the CDR3 is TGTGCCAGCAGCCCCCGGGACAGGGTTCTCAATGAGCAGTTCTTC.

CDR3 region: CASSPLIASGNTIYF. CDR3 sequence (DNA): TGTGCCAGCTCACCCCTGATAGCTTCTGGAAACACCATATATTTT. This chain links TRBV18 with TRBJ1-3; D is undetermined. The CDR3 contains 15 residues. CDR1 and CDR2 (germline): KGHSH, LQKENI. Between the trimmed V and J ends, which lost 3 bases and 1 base, there was a span of 10 bases.

The chain combines TRBV19 with TRBJ1-2; 7 nucleotides line up with TRBD1. This CDR3 spans 17 amino acids. Germline CDR1 is LNHDA and CDR2 is SQIVND (reference sequence). With 4 bases clipped from V and 4 bases from J, the junction kept 15 bases outside the gene matches. DNA for the CDR3: TGTGCCAGTAGTACTCAGGGGCAGGGGGTTGGCGGCTATGGCTACACCTTC. Residues: CASSTQGQGVGGYGYTF.

The V gene is TRBV28, the J gene TRBJ2-5; D call uncertain. CDR1 is MDHEN, CDR2 SYDVKM, per germline. Trimming took 3 bases from V and 1 from J, leaving 12 bases between them. The CDR3 totals 15 residues. The CDR3 nucleotides read TGTGCCAGCAGTTTCCACGAGTCGGGCCAAGAGACCCAGTACTTC. This encodes CASSFHESGQETQYF.

The V call is TRBV6-2 or TRBV6-3, the J call TRBJ1-2; no clear D. In germline, CDR1 is MNHEY, CDR2 SVGEGT. V was shortened by 0 bases and J by 1 base, with 6 bases between the two germline ends. The CDR3 consists of 14 residues. CDR3 nucleotides: TGTGCCAGCAGTTACTCGGGGAGTAACTATGGCTACACCTTC. Its protein product is CASSYSGSNYGYTF.

The chain is built from TRBV5-5 and TRBJ1-6; the match to TRBD1 covers 9 bases. Germline values: CDR1 SGHKS, CDR2 YYEKEE (reference sequence). The CDR3 runs 14 residues. With 3 bases clipped from V and 7 bases from J, the junction kept 2 bases outside the gene matches. Here the CDR3 reads CASSSGQGNSPLHF. CDR3 nucleotides: TGTGCCAGCAGCTCCGGACAGGGGAATTCACCCCTCCACTTT.

The chain is built from TRBV30 and TRBJ1-2; 7 bases are shared with TRBD1. V gave up 0 bases and J gave up 7 bases; unmatched junction bases: 8. Germline V gives CDR1 GTSNPN, CDR2 SVGIG (reference sequence). This CDR3 is built from 14 residues. The CDR3 DNA sequence: TGTGCCTGGAGTGTCTTAGGGGGCTCGGGTGGCTACACCTTC. Amino acid sequence: CAWSVLGGSGGYTF.

The genes are TRBV27 and TRBJ2-2; TRBD2 aligns across 12 bases. This CDR3 has 16 amino acids. J gave up 6 bases and V 2 bases, and 4 bases lay outside the gene matches. Germline V lookup: CDR1 MNHEY, CDR2 SMNVEV (reference sequence). In DNA form, the CDR3 reads TGTGCCAGCAGTTTAGGGCTAGCGGGAGGGGCCGGGGAGCTGTTTTTT. This translates into CASSLGLAGGAGELFF.

The chain has TRBV5-1 and TRBJ2-7, with 7 nucleotides matching TRBD1. The CDR3 sequence is 16 residues long. With 1 base clipped from V and 2 bases from J, the junction kept 9 bases outside the gene matches. Germline V gives CDR1 SGHRS, CDR2 YFSETQ. The chain's CDR3 is CASSLLGQVLPYEQYF. In DNA form, the CDR3 reads TGCGCCAGCAGCTTGCTTGGACAGGTCCTCCCCTACGAGCAGTACTTC.

The genes are TRBV28 and TRBJ2-1; 8 bases are shared with TRBD1. With V trimmed by 6 bases and J by 7 bases, 14 bases remained unmatched. The CDR3 is 16 residues long. Germline V gives CDR1 MDHEN, CDR2 SYDVKM. CDR3 nucleotides: TGTGCCAGCAGGGCTGCGGGACAGGTATTGTCGAATGAGCAGTTCTTC. Amino acids: CASRAAGQVLSNEQFF.